This entry is about one T cell receptor (beta chain). The antigen is unknown. Some clones are missing from TCRdb's copy, which holds only in-frame ones; the method was immunoSEQ multiplex PCR. The repertoire holds around 200,000 clones, with approximately 95% as singletons. This record belongs to a study of T cell responses to AZD1222 COVID-19 vaccine. Study outcomes and limitations: The donor group comprised mostly white British people and more females; the analysis possibly underestimated clonal diversity.

The CDR3 totals 13 residues. Germline-derived CDR1 and CDR2 are KGHSH and LQKENI. V was trimmed by 2 bases and J by 5 bases, leaving 9 bases between them. This TCR was recovered from an adult who received the MenACWY meningococcal vaccine as a control. This chain links TRBV18 with TRBJ2-5; D is unclear. This specimen was peripheral blood, taken 28 days after the second dose of the MenACWY control vaccine. CDR3 loop: CASSPGVGETQYF. In DNA form, the CDR3 reads TGTGCCAGCTCACCAGGGGTCGGGGAGACCCAGTACTTC.